What follows are 32 T cell receptor beta chains derived from one specimen sequenced in a study of shared clonotypes between healthy human individuals. The method was immunoSEQ multiplex PCR; TCRdb's version includes in-frame clones alone and lacks a portion of them. Of approximately 2.4 million clones detected, approximately 94% appear once; the ten largest clones hold approximately 0.13%. The sequenced sample consisted of naive CD4+ T cells sorted from blood. This sample's subset: CD45RA+ positively selected. These receptors all stem from a man aged 18 to 35 in good health.

This chain uses TRBV19 with TRBJ1-1, with D unresolved. V dropped 4 bases and J dropped 1 base, with 7 bases sitting between them. Germline CDR1 is LNHDA and CDR2 is SQIVND (reference sequence). The CDR3 spans 13 residues. The CDR3 loop reads CASSTLGNTEAFF. CDR3 DNA sequence: TGTGCCAGTAGTACCCTAGGGAACACTGAAGCTTTCTTT.

This sequence joins TRBV28 and TRBJ1-2, with D unresolved. The germline CDR1 and CDR2 sequences are MDHEN and SYDVKM. Trimming left V 8 bases short and J 8 bases short, with 18 bases between. The CDR3 runs to 13 residues. CDR3 sequence reads: CASASNTLRGYTF. In DNA form, the CDR3 reads TGTGCCAGCGCATCGAACACGCTGAGGGGCTACACCTTC.

The gene calls are TRBV10-1 and TRBJ2-3; D is unresolved. The CDR3 is 13 residues long. The germline V gene encodes CDR1 WNHNN and CDR2 SYGVQD (reference sequence). Trimming pared 10 bases from V and 5 bases from J, leaving 16 bases between. The CDR3 is CATASSSRDTQYF. Written as DNA, the CDR3 is TGCGCCACCGCCTCAAGTTCCCGAGATACGCAGTATTTT.

The chain has TRBV6-1 and TRBJ1-2, with D unclear. Germline loops: CDR1 MNHNS, CDR2 SASEGT. The CDR3 is 15 amino acids. The V end was cut by 0 bases, the J end by 4 bases, with 12 bases between. This CDR3 reads CASSEALGRIYGYTF. As DNA, the CDR3 is TGTGCCAGCAGTGAAGCGCTCGGTCGGATCTATGGCTACACCTTC.

In its sample, this clone was seen once. This chain uses TRBV6-5 with TRBJ2-1; D possibly corresponds to TRBD2 (6 bases). The length of the CDR3 is 15 residues. V gave up 0 bases and J gave up 10 bases, with 16 bases separating them. Germline-derived CDR1 and CDR2 are MNHEY and SVGAGI. The CDR3 region is CASSYSPTVGGEQFF. The CDR3 region has the DNA TGTGCCAGCAGTTACTCGCCGACGGTTGGAGGGGAGCAGTTCTTC.

A remark on this clone: The same CDR3 is also encoded by other DNA sequences in this sample. CDR3 sequence reads: CASSLGQGFTDTQYF. The CDR3 DNA reads TGTGCCAGCAGCTTGGGACAGGGGTTCACAGATACGCAGTATTTT. The chain links TRBV7-9 to TRBJ2-3; 10 nucleotides line up with TRBD1. The J segment lost 2 bases and the V segment lost 3 bases, leaving 2 bases of the junction unmatched. Germline V gene data show CDR1 as SEHNR and CDR2 as FQNEAQ (reference sequence). The CDR3 contains 15 residues.

The chain joins TRBV6-1 to TRBJ2-7, with D possibly matching TRBD1 (6 bases). V was clipped by 0 bases and J by 2 bases, with 14 bases between them. The CDR3 has 16 residues. The V gene's germline CDR1 is MNHNS and CDR2 SASEGT. The CDR3 nucleotides read TGTGCCAGCAGTGAAGCCAAGGACAGATATCCCTACGAGCAGTACTTC. Translation: CASSEAKDRYPYEQYF.

The chain is built from TRBV30 and TRBJ2-5; tentative D call: TRBD1 (6 bases). Per the germline V gene, CDR1 is GTSNPN and CDR2 is SVGIG (reference sequence). This CDR3 comprises 13 residues. The CDR3 sequence is CARDNPYQETQYF. Written as DNA, the CDR3 is TGTGCTAGGGACAACCCGTACCAAGAGACCCAGTACTTC.

The chain recombines TRBV7-2 with TRBJ1-4, with D uncertain. CDR3 length: 13 amino acids. Germline assignment: CDR1 SGHTA and CDR2 FQGNSA. V lost 1 base to trimming and J lost 8 bases, with 8 bases between them. CDR3 loop: CASSLELGEKLFF. Here the CDR3 DNA reads TGTGCCAGCAGCTTAGAATTAGGGGAAAAACTGTTTTTT.

In this sample, this clone turned up once. The V and J genes are TRBV28 and TRBJ2-3; 10 bases are a match to TRBD2. V shed 5 bases, J shed 5 bases, and the junction held 7 bases outside the gene matches. Germline lookup yields CDR1 MDHEN and CDR2 SYDVKM. There are 15 residues in the CDR3. The CDR3 DNA sequence: TGTGCCAGCAGTGAAGCGGGGGGGCAGAAAGATACGCAGTATTTT. This encodes CASSEAGGQKDTQYF.

This clone appeared a single time. CDR3 region: CASSYSDRPMDGYTF. CDR3 sequence (DNA): TGTGCCAGCAGTTACTCGGACAGGCCTATGGATGGCTACACCTTC. The chain has TRBV6-6 and TRBJ1-2; 7 bases agree with TRBD1. The V and J ends lost 0 bases and 6 bases, in that order; junction bases with no gene match: 7. This CDR3 comprises 15 residues. Germline assignment: CDR1 MNHNY and CDR2 SVGAGI (reference sequence).

This chain joins TRBV5-4 and TRBJ1-1; maybe TRBD1 (5 bases). In germline, CDR1 is SGHNT, CDR2 YYREEE (reference sequence). Trimming left V 0 bases short and J 10 bases short, with 16 bases between. The CDR3 is made up of 14 amino acids. The CDR3 is CASSLARARGGAFF. Written as DNA, the CDR3 is TGTGCCAGCAGCTTGGCCAGAGCCCGGGGGGGAGCTTTCTTT.

This clone was seen only once. V usage is TRBV5-4 and J usage is TRBJ2-5; D unresolved. Germline V gene sequence: CDR1 SGHNT, CDR2 YYREEE (reference sequence). The CDR3 extends over 13 amino acids. V lost 0 bases to trimming and J lost 5 bases, with 8 bases between them. In DNA form, the CDR3 reads TGTGCCAGCAGCTTGGATTCGACGGAGACCCAGTACTTC. Its protein is CASSLDSTETQYF. Drawing the rest from reference TRBV5-4 and TRBJ2-5, the complete variable domain is ETGVTQSPTHLIKTRGQQVTLRCSSQSGHNTVSWYQQALGQGPQFIFQYYREEENGRGNFPPRFSGLQFPNYSSELNVNALELDDSALYLCASSLDSTETQYFGPGTRLLVL.

The chain links TRBV30 to TRBJ2-2, with no clear D. Trimming pared 2 bases from V and 4 bases from J, leaving 5 bases between. The CDR3 is 12 residues long. Per the germline V gene, CDR1 is GTSNPN and CDR2 is SVGIG (reference sequence). CDR3 bases: TGTGCCTGGAGTTTTGGCACCGGGGAGCTGTTTTTT. Its protein is CAWSFGTGELFF.

A single count supports this clone. The chain employs TRBV2 and TRBJ2-2; 12 bases fit TRBD1. After removal of 8 bases from V and 2 bases from J, the junction contained 0 bases not matched to a gene. Germline CDR1 and CDR2: SNHLY and FYNNEI. The CDR3 totals 14 residues. CDR3 nucleotide sequence: TGTGCCAGCGGGACAGGGGGCAACACCGGGGAGCTGTTTTTT. As protein: CASGTGGNTGELFF.

This rearrangement joins TRBV25-1 to TRBJ2-5; 7 nucleotides align to TRBD2. Germline CDR1 reads MGHDK; CDR2 reads SYGVNS. This CDR3 has 15 residues. The junction had 9 bases not matched to a gene; V was cut back by 3 bases and J by 5 bases. CDR3 in DNA: TGTGCCAGCAGTGACCGACTAGCAAGGAGGGAGACCCAGTACTTC. As protein: CASSDRLARRETQYF.

The chain uses TRBV11-3 and TRBJ1-6; perhaps TRBD1 as D (5 bases). There are 20 residues in the CDR3. In germline, CDR1 is SGHNT, CDR2 YENEEA. V was shortened by 2 bases and J by 4 bases, with 24 bases between the two germline ends. This CDR3 reads CASSLLNLGRPLLYNSPLHF. CDR3 DNA: TGTGCCAGCAGCTTACTCAACCTGGGACGGCCCCTCTTATATAATTCACCCCTCCACTTT.

The chain carries TRBV30 and TRBJ1-5, with 9 bases fitting TRBD1. V shed 3 bases and J 3 bases; nucleotides not matched to a gene: 6. Germline assignment: CDR1 GTSNPN and CDR2 SVGIG (reference sequence). This CDR3 is 15 amino acids long. For the CDR3, the DNA is TGTGCCTGGAGGGGGACAGGGCTATTCAATCAGCCCCAGCATTTT. Its protein is CAWRGTGLFNQPQHF.

This chain connects TRBV5-5 to TRBJ1-2; 7 bases match TRBD1. V was clipped by 2 bases and J by 2 bases; unmatched bases: 3. The CDR3 sequence is 14 residues long. CDR1 is SGHKS and CDR2 is YYEKEE in the germline V gene (reference sequence). The CDR3 region has the DNA TGTGCCAGCAGCTTAGGGACAGTCAACTATGGCTACACCTTC. Translating gives CASSLGTVNYGYTF.

The genes are TRBV4-1 and TRBJ1-1; TRBD1 aligns across 7 bases. V was clipped by 2 bases and J by 4 bases; unmatched bases: 4. Looked up from germline, CDR1 is MGHRA and CDR2 is YSYEKL. The length of the CDR3 is 14 residues. CDR3 nucleotide sequence: TGCGCCAGCAGCCAAACAGGGGCGGGCACTGAAGCTTTCTTT. Protein sequence: CASSQTGAGTEAFF.

The chain is built from TRBV1 and TRBJ2-7. TRBV1 is noted as a pseudogene. This CDR3 region has 16 residues. Written as DNA, the CDR3 is TGCACCAGCAGCCAAGGGGACGGGCGAGACTCCTACGAGCAGTACTTC. This translates into CTSSQGDGRDSYEQYF.

This chain links TRBV30 with TRBJ2-5, with D possibly being TRBD2 (6 bases). The germline gives CDR1 GTSNPN, CDR2 SVGIG (reference sequence). V gave up 1 base and J gave up 5 bases, with 26 bases separating them. The CDR3 contains 18 residues. Here the CDR3 reads CAWSADGGVSFFGETQYF. For the CDR3, the DNA is TGTGCCTGGAGTGCGGACGGGGGTGTTAGTTTCTTCGGCGAGACCCAGTACTTC.

The rearrangement uses TRBV13 and TRBJ1-2, with 7 bases that match TRBD1. Germline CDR1 and CDR2: PRHDT and FYEKMQ (reference sequence). The CDR3 spans 16 residues. V was pared by 3 bases and J by 4 bases, with 11 bases of the junction left unmatched. Here the CDR3 reads CASSFTTGTVSYGYTF. The DNA for the CDR3 is TGTGCCAGCAGCTTTACTACCGGGACAGTGTCCTATGGCTACACCTTC.

The V gene is TRBV11-2, the J gene TRBJ2-7; 8 bases are a match to TRBD1. With V trimmed by 0 bases and J by 5 bases, 3 bases remained unmatched. Germline CDR1 reads SGHAT; CDR2 reads FQNNGV. The CDR3 covers 14 residues. The CDR3, as DNA: TGTGCCAGCAGCTTAGACAGGGGGCCCAACGAGCAGTACTTC. Translating it yields CASSLDRGPNEQYF. The whole variable domain, remainder taken from reference TRBV11-2 and TRBJ2-7, is EAGVAQSPRYKIIEKRQSVAFWCNPISGHATLYWYQQILGQGPKLLIQFQNNGVVDDSQLPKDRFSAERLKGVDSTLKIQPAKLEDSAVYLCASSLDRGPNEQYFGPGTRLTVT.

The V gene is TRBV6-6, the J gene TRBJ1-5; D is unclear. V lost 6 bases and J 1 base, leaving 10 bases between the germline ends. The CDR3 is 14 residues long. The germline V gene encodes CDR1 MNHNY and CDR2 SVGAGI (reference sequence). In DNA, the CDR3 is TGTGCCAGCAGCACGTCGGGGAGCAATCAGCCCCAGCATTTT. As protein: CASSTSGSNQPQHF.

This rearrangement joins TRBV5-4 to TRBJ2-1; 7 bases match TRBD2. V lost 4 bases, J lost 2 bases, and 9 bases stayed unmatched. The V gene's germline CDR1 is SGHNT and CDR2 YYREEE (reference sequence). The CDR3 is made up of 16 amino acids. DNA of the CDR3: TGTGCCAGCAGCCTGGGCCTAGCGGAAACCTACAATGAGCAGTTCTTC. It encodes CASSLGLAETYNEQFF. Filled out from reference TRBV5-4 and TRBJ2-1, the complete variable domain reads ETGVTQSPTHLIKTRGQQVTLRCSSQSGHNTVSWYQQALGQGPQFIFQYYREEENGRGNFPPRFSGLQFPNYSSELNVNALELDDSALYLCASSLGLAETYNEQFFGPGTRLTVL.

The chain recombines TRBV10-3 with TRBJ2-1; 10 bases align to TRBD1. CDR1 and CDR2 from the germline V gene are ENHRY and SYGVKD. The V and J ends lost 5 bases and 6 bases, in that order; junction bases with no gene match: 7. This CDR3 is built from 15 residues. For the CDR3, the DNA is TGTGCCATCAGTCCGGGACAGGGGTTTCCCAATGAGCAGTTCTTC. Protein: CAISPGQGFPNEQFF.

V gene TRBV28 combines with J gene TRBJ2-7, with TRBD1 identical over 9 bases. Germline CDR1 and CDR2: MDHEN and SYDVKM. This CDR3 region has 14 residues. With V trimmed by 7 bases and J by 4 bases, 8 bases remained unmatched. CDR3 residues: CASTLDRGGYEQYF. The CDR3 coding sequence is TGTGCCAGCACCCTGGACAGGGGTGGATACGAGCAGTACTTC.

The V and J genes are TRBV7-9 and TRBJ1-2; 9 bases align to TRBD1. Germline-derived CDR1 and CDR2 are SEHNR and FQNEAQ (reference sequence). Trimming took 5 bases from V and 8 from J; bases not matched to a gene: 9. The CDR3 has 14 residues. The CDR3 DNA sequence: TGTGCCAGCAGCCGGGACAGGGAGGATGGGGGCTACACCTTC. Its protein is CASSRDREDGGYTF.

On this clone: This specimen includes other DNA sequences encoding the same CDR3. V usage is TRBV18 and J usage is TRBJ1-5, with unresolved D. Per germline, CDR1 KGHSH and CDR2 LQKENI. CDR3 length equals 14 residues. V lost 6 bases, J lost 0 bases, and 9 bases lay in between. The CDR3 DNA reads TGTGCCAGCTCTCCGCCAGGTAGCAATCAGCCCCAGCATTTT. Its protein product is CASSPPGSNQPQHF.

This clone appeared once. The V gene is TRBV11-2, the J gene TRBJ2-5, with D possibly TRBD1 on 5 matching bases. Trimming removed 0 bases from V and 5 bases from J, with 10 bases in between. In germline, CDR1 is SGHAT, CDR2 FQNNGV. The CDR3 length is 14 residues. The CDR3 DNA reads as TGTGCCAGCAGCTTAGACGGACATACGGAGACCCAGTACTTC. It is translated as CASSLDGHTETQYF. Full variable domain (outside the CDR3, taken from reference TRBV11-2 and TRBJ2-5): EAGVAQSPRYKIIEKRQSVAFWCNPISGHATLYWYQQILGQGPKLLIQFQNNGVVDDSQLPKDRFSAERLKGVDSTLKIQPAKLEDSAVYLCASSLDGHTETQYFGPGTRLLVL.

As regards this clone: The sample has other DNA sequences that encode this CDR3 too. The chain couples TRBV19 to TRBJ1-1; possible D gene TRBD1, 6 bases. Germline V gives CDR1 LNHDA, CDR2 SQIVND (reference sequence). Trimming left V 8 bases short and J 1 base short, with 8 bases between. The CDR3 extends over 12 amino acids. The CDR3 protein is CASRRGNTEAFF. The CDR3 region has the DNA TGTGCCAGTCGCAGGGGGAACACTGAAGCTTTCTTT.